The sequence of this T cell receptor (beta chain) was determined in a study of T cells in Graves' hyperthyroidism and ophthalmopathy. Points from the study as a whole: Researchers found most expanded thyroid clonotypes above 0.001 in blood as well.

RNA transcripts served as the template for amplifying TCR beta CDR3 regions. First-round RT-PCR with HTBI primers amplified the TCR CDR3 region. TCRdb independently ran MiXCR on the multiplex PCR reads; one entry per CDR3 protein. The sample includes 490,000 or so distinct CDR3 sequences, 15% to 20% of them seen just once. This clonotype was observed at least ten times. Its antigen is still unknown. Patients with ophthalmopathy all had a Clinical Activity Score of at least 3, a NOSPECS grade of at least 4 and duration under 3 months. Uncontrolled infection, other autoimmune disease, pregnancy or lactation barred patients from enrollment. This sample holds PBMCs from roughly 10 ml fresh peripheral blood. The CDR3 is made up of 15 amino acids. The V gene's germline CDR1 is MNHNS and CDR2 SASEGT. J lost 1 base, V lost 6 bases, and 8 bases had no gene match.

Sequencing used blood. The receptor comes from a man in his forties with Graves' ophthalmopathy. The chain joins TRBV6-1 to TRBJ1-1; 7 bases are a match to TRBD1. The CDR3 DNA sequence: TGTGCCAGCAGAGAGATTGACAGGGAGAACACTGAAGCTTTCTTT. Amino acid sequence: CASREIDRENTEAFF.